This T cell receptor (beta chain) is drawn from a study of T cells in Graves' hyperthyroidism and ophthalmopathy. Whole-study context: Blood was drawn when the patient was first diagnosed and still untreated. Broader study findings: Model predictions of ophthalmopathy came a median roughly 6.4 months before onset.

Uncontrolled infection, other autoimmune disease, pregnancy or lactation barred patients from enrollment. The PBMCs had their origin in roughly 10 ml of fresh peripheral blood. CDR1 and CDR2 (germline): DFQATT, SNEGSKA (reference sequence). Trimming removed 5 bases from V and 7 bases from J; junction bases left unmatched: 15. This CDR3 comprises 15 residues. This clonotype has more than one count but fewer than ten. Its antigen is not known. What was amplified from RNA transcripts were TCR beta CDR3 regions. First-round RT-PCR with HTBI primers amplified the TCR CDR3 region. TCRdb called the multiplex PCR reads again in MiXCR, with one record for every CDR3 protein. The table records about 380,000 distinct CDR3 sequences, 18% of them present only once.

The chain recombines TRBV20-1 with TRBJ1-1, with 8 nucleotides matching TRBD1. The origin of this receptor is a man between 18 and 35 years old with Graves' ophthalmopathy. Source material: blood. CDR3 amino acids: CSAGLQGAQNHEAFF. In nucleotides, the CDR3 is TGCAGTGCTGGACTGCAGGGGGCTCAGAATCATGAAGCTTTCTTT.